A selection of T cell receptor beta chains follows, all from one sample in a study of graft-versus-host responses after intestinal transplantation. Some clones are missing from TCRdb's copy, which holds only in-frame ones; the method was immunoSEQ multiplex PCR. This repertoire shows about 15,000 clones, 25% to 40% found once; its top ten account for 3.7%. This material consisted of alloreactive CD4+ T cells from a mixed lymphocyte reaction culture, taken before intestinal transplant. The receptors originated from a human patient who received an intestinal transplant. The CDR3 runs from the conserved cysteine through the conserved F or W. D genes are given only for firm matches. Some rows have no size entry. The others give once, few or many, or a class for an expanded clone.

clone_size	v_call	j_call	d_call	cdr3_aa	cdr3_nt
once	TRBV5-6	TRBJ1-1	TRBD1	CASSLTGASRAFF	TGTGCCAGCAGCTTGACAGGGGCCTCGCGAGCTTTCTTT
few	TRBV7-2	TRBJ2-3	TRBD2	CASQGGGGGWYTQYF	TGTGCCAGCCAAGGGGGCGGGGGGGGCTGGTATACGCAGTATTTT
NA	TRBV5-1	TRBJ2-3	TRBD2	CASTGGGLNTQYF	TGCGCCAGCACCGGGGGGGGCTTGAATACGCAGTATTTT
NA	TRBV9	TRBJ2-1	TRBD2	CASSVGTSAYNEQFF	TGTGCCAGCAGCGTGGGGACTAGCGCATACAATGAGCAGTTCTTC
few	TRBV6-1	TRBJ2-3	NA	CASSLSEGWSDTQYF	TGTGCCAGCAGTCTCTCCGAGGGATGGAGTGATACGCAGTATTTT
medium-sized	TRBV9	TRBJ2-5	TRBD1	CASSVQGAEETQYF	TGTGCCAGCAGCGTACAGGGGGCCGAGGAGACCCAGTACTTC
NA	TRBV5-5	TRBJ2-3	TRBD2	CASSRTSGGSRDTQYF	TGTGCCAGCAGCCGCACTAGCGGGGGGTCGAGGGATACGCAGTATTTT
medium-sized	TRBV6-1	TRBJ2-3	NA	CASSSDLATDTQYF	TGTGCCAGCAGTTCAGACCTAGCCACAGATACGCAGTATTTT
NA	TRBV7-2	TRBJ1-2	TRBD1	CASSQDRASGGYTF	TGTGCCAGCAGCCAGGACAGGGCTTCGGGTGGCTACACCTTC
NA	TRBV9	TRBJ2-1	NA	CASSLWGDSYNEQFF	TGTGCCAGCAGTCTCTGGGGGGATTCCTACAATGAGCAGTTCTTC
NA	TRBV2	TRBJ2-5	NA	CASMGGTARETQYF	TGTGCCAGCATGGGTGGGACGGCCCGAGAGACCCAGTACTTC
NA	TRBV9	TRBJ1-2	NA	CASSVGGGLNYGYTF	TGTGCCAGCAGCGTAGGAGGGGGACTAAACTATGGCTACACCTTC
NA	TRBV5-4	TRBJ2-1	TRBD2	CASSPRSSGGVNEQFF	TGTGCCAGCAGCCCGAGGTCTAGCGGGGGGGTTAATGAGCAGTTCTTC
few	TRBV11-2	TRBJ2-1	NA	CASSQRLGAQFF	TGTGCCAGCAGCCAGAGACTAGGTGCTCAGTTCTTC
few	TRBV23-1	TRBJ2-7	TRBD1	CASSQSLEGQGFYEQYF	TGCGCCAGCAGTCAATCCCTGGAGGGACAGGGCTTCTACGAGCAGTACTTC
NA	TRBV6-5	TRBJ2-3	NA	CASKIGVSTDTQYF	TGTGCCAGCAAAATCGGGGTCAGCACAGATACGCAGTATTTT
few	TRBV9	TRBJ2-4	TRBD1	CASSVKAGGNIQYF	TGTGCCAGCAGCGTAAAGGCAGGGGGAAACATTCAGTACTTC
NA	TRBV5-1	TRBJ1-5	NA	CASSLTVDQPQHF	TGCGCCAGCAGCTTGACAGTCGATCAGCCCCAGCATTTT
few	TRBV6-5	TRBJ1-5	NA	CATGTGRVSQPQHF	TGTGCCACCGGGACGGGACGTGTTTCTCAGCCCCAGCATTTT
NA	TRBV2	TRBJ2-1	TRBD1	CASRRGQGAYNEQFF	TGTGCCAGCAGACGCGGACAGGGGGCCTACAATGAGCAGTTCTTC
NA	TRBV11-3	TRBJ1-5	NA	CASSSDRHQPQHF	TGTGCCAGCAGCTCTGACAGACATCAGCCCCAGCATTTT
NA	TRBV6-5	TRBJ1-5	NA	CASSLSPSNQPQHF	TGTGCCAGCAGTTTATCCCCCAGTAATCAGCCCCAGCATTTT
NA	TRBV4-1	TRBJ1-3	NA	CASSQEGTAYSGNTIYF	TGCGCCAGCAGCCAAGAGGGGACGGCCTACTCTGGAAACACCATATATTTT
NA	TRBV19	TRBJ2-5	TRBD1	CASSNRDRAFVQYF	TGTGCCAGTAGTAACCGGGACAGGGCGTTTGTCCAGTACTTC
NA	TRBV29-1	TRBJ1-3	TRBD1	CSAATTGGYSGNTIYF	TGCAGCGCCGCAACGACAGGGGGATACTCTGGAAACACCATATATTTT
NA	TRBV30	TRBJ2-1	TRBD2	CAWSTASGRDEQFF	TGTGCCTGGAGTACGGCTAGCGGGAGAGATGAGCAGTTCTTC
few	TRBV5-6	TRBJ2-3	TRBD1	CASSLPNRGVTDTQYF	TGTGCCAGCAGCTTACCCAACAGGGGGGTCACAGATACGCAGTATTTT
few	TRBV5-1	TRBJ2-3	NA	CASSLAKDYPSTDTQYF	TGCGCCAGCAGCTTGGCCAAGGATTACCCTAGCACAGATACGCAGTATTTT
few	TRBV5-1	TRBJ1-1	NA	CASSLRAENTEAFF	TGCGCCAGCAGCTTGAGGGCAGAGAACACTGAAGCTTTCTTT
few	TRBV9	TRBJ2-7	TRBD1	CASSIGTGKYEQYF	TGTGCCAGCAGCATCGGGACAGGGAAATACGAGCAGTACTTC
NA	TRBV30	TRBJ1-3	NA	CAWRTRGSGNTIYF	TGTGCCTGGAGAACCCGTGGCTCTGGAAACACCATATATTTT
few	TRBV9	TRBJ2-1	NA	CASSVRDGLNEQFF	TGTGCCAGCAGCGTCCGGGACGGATTAAATGAGCAGTTCTTC
NA	TRBV5-1	TRBJ2-7	TRBD1	CASSSSYGTGSYEQYF	TGCGCCAGCAGCTCCTCTTACGGGACAGGTTCCTACGAGCAGTACTTC
NA	TRBV7-2	TRBJ2-2	NA	CASSLDGTGELFF	TGTGCCAGCAGCTTAGATGGGACCGGGGAGCTGTTTTTT